This passage covers 25 T cell receptor beta chains from one sample sequenced in a study of metastatic and nonmetastatic thyroid tumors. TCRdb reassembled clones from the PCR reads with MiXCR. The repertoire holds roughly 64,000 clones, 4% to 4.5% seen once, with under 25% in the top ten. Ahead of thyroid surgery, no patient had received treatment of any kind. The specimen was blood. Receptors were obtained from a female donor with papillary thyroid cancer or a benign thyroid nodule (not recorded which). Some clones in this sample may be carry-over from other donors' samples.

The genes are TRBV29-1 and TRBJ2-2, with a possible D match to TRBD2 (5 bases). CDR3 length equals 15 residues. The V and J ends lost 3 bases and 3 bases respectively, with 14 bases between them. Germline CDR1 SQVTM, CDR2 ANQGSEA. CDR3 protein: CSVDSGLGDTGELFF. CDR3 nucleotide sequence: TGCAGCGTTGATTCCGGACTCGGCGACACCGGGGAGCTGTTTTTT.

This clone was observed at least ten times. The chain is built from TRBV28 and TRBJ2-1; 12 bases agree with TRBD2. This CDR3 has 14 amino acids. The germline CDR1 and CDR2 sequences are MDHEN and SYDVKM. V was pared by 6 bases and J by 5 bases, with 2 bases of the junction left unmatched. This CDR3 reads CASSLAGGDNEQFF. DNA for the CDR3: TGTGCCAGCAGCCTAGCGGGAGGGGACAATGAGCAGTTCTTC.

This clone was observed at least ten times. This chain uses TRBV20-1 with TRBJ2-1; 10 positions match TRBD2. The germline CDR1 and CDR2 sequences are DFQATT and SNEGSKA (reference sequence). The CDR3 has 14 amino acids. V lost 4 bases and J lost 8; bases outside the gene matches: 8. CDR3 region: CSATAGGVRDEQFF. The DNA of the CDR3 is TGCAGTGCTACAGCGGGAGGGGTGAGAGATGAGCAGTTCTTC.

This chain uses TRBV6-1 with TRBJ1-1; D uncertain. Germline V gene sequence: CDR1 MNHNS, CDR2 SASEGT. The V end lost 2 bases, the J end lost 5 bases, and 12 bases lay between the germline ends. CDR3 length equals 14 residues. The CDR3 nucleotides read TGTGCCAGCAGTGAATCGGTGGCTGGAACTGAAGCTTTCTTT. It yields the protein CASSESVAGTEAFF.

Ten or more counts support this clone. The chain uses TRBV3-1 and TRBJ1-5; D ambiguous. Trimming pared 1 base from V and 4 bases from J, leaving 8 bases between. Germline-derived CDR1 and CDR2 are LGHDT and YNNKEL (reference sequence). This CDR3 has 14 amino acids. The CDR3 nucleotides read TGTGCCAGCAGCCAAGTTCTCGGTAATCAGCCCCAGCATTTT. Protein: CASSQVLGNQPQHF.

This clone was counted only a few times. The rearrangement uses TRBV6-1 and TRBJ2-2, with D possibly matching TRBD2 (6 bases). CDR1 and CDR2 from the germline V gene are MNHNS and SASEGT. V gave up 1 base and J gave up 1 base, with 7 bases separating them. The CDR3 consists of 15 residues. In DNA form, the CDR3 reads TGTGCCAGCAGTGAAGTAGCGGAGAACACCGGGGAGCTGTTTTTT. As protein: CASSEVAENTGELFF.

A note on this clone: A much larger clonotype is one base distant, so this may be a read error. The chain combines TRBV18 with TRBJ1-5; the D is unclear. The CDR3 totals 16 residues. Trimming removed 2 bases at V and 4 bases at J, with 15 bases between. The germline gives CDR1 KGHSH, CDR2 LQKENI. As DNA, the CDR3 is TGTGCCAGCTCACCAACTGCACAGAGTAGAAATCAGCCCCAGCATTTT. Its translation is CASSPTAQSRNQPQHF. Using reference TRBV18 and TRBJ1-5 for the parts outside the CDR3, the full variable domain is NAGVMQNPRHLVRRRGQEARLRCSPMKGHSHVYWYRQLPEEGLKFMVYLQKENIIDESGMPKERFSAEFPKEGPSILRIQQVVRGDSAAYFCASSPTAQSRNQPQHFGDGTRLSIL.

This clone was found many times. The chain employs TRBV15 and TRBJ1-2, with D unclear. The germline V gene has CDR1 LNHNV and CDR2 YYDKDF (reference sequence). The CDR3 is 15 amino acids. Trimming left V 0 bases short and J 5 bases short, with 13 bases between. The DNA for the CDR3 is TGTGCCACCAGCAGAGATCGGGTCTTGGGTTATGGCTACACCTTC. As protein: CATSRDRVLGYGYTF.

The table lists this clone with a few counts. This may be a read error, as it is one base from a much larger clone. The CDR3 DNA reads as TGTGCCAGCAGCTTTGGTCGGGACCGGGGAGGTACGCAGTATTTT. Amino acids: CASSFGRDRGGTQYF. The chain uses TRBV5-8 and TRBJ2-3; TRBD2 is a possible D gene (6 bases). Trimming stripped 2 bases from V and 8 bases from J, with 18 bases between. CDR3 length equals 15 residues. Per the germline V gene, CDR1 is SGHTS and CDR2 is YDEGEE. Full variable domain (missing parts from reference TRBV5-8 and TRBJ2-3): EAGVTQSPTHLIKTRGQQATLRCSPISGHTSVYWYQQALGLGLQFLLWYDEGEERNRGNFPPRFSGRQFPNYSSELNVNALELEDSALYLCASSFGRDRGGTQYFGPGTRLTVL.

This clone was observed at least ten times. The V and J genes are TRBV7-3 and TRBJ2-1; D not resolved. With 5 bases removed from V and 10 bases from J, the gap between germline ends came to 12 bases. This CDR3 region has 12 residues. Per the germline V gene, CDR1 is SGHTA and CDR2 is FQGTGA. CDR3 DNA sequence: TGTGCCAGCAGCGCCTACATGGGGGAGCAGTTCTTC. This encodes CASSAYMGEQFF.

The sample holds many counts of this clone. Other DNA sequences in the sample encode the same CDR3. The J gene is TRBJ1-4, the V gene TRBV12-3 or TRBV12-4; no definite D call. V dropped 9 bases and J dropped 5 bases, with 4 bases sitting between them. This CDR3 is 10 amino acids long. The CDR3 sequence: CASGNEKLFF. The CDR3 region has the DNA TGTGCCAGTGGGAATGAAAAACTGTTTTTT.

This clone was counted many times. The junction does not match germline at one end; this may be a read error. The chain links TRBV12-3 or TRBV12-4 to TRBJ2-5; 10 bases fit TRBD1. The CDR3 is 16 amino acids. The DNA for the CDR3 is TGTGCCAGCAGTATTACAGGACAGGGGGGAAGAGAGGCCCAGTACTTC. Its translation is CASSITGQGGREAQYF.

This clone came up many times. This chain uses TRBV30 with TRBJ2-1; a possible D gene is TRBD2 (5 bases). Germline values: CDR1 GTSNPN, CDR2 SVGIG (reference sequence). V lost 0 bases, J lost 15 bases, and 12 bases lay in between. This CDR3 comprises 11 residues. CDR3 in amino acids: CAWSVGAGPFF. The CDR3 region has the DNA TGTGCCTGGAGTGTGGGAGCAGGTCCGTTCTTC. Drawing the rest from reference TRBV30 and TRBJ2-1, the complete variable domain is SQTIHQWPATLVQPVGSPLSLECTVEGTSNPNLYWYRQAAGRGLQLLFYSVGIGQISSEVPQNLSASRPQDRQFILSSKKLLLSDSGFYLCAWSVGAGPFFGPGTRLTVL.

This clone was seen at least ten times. V and J are TRBV5-1 and TRBJ2-1; either TRBD1 or TRBD2 may supply D (6 bases each). Germline lookup yields CDR1 SGHRS and CDR2 YFSETQ. V was trimmed by 3 bases and J by 8 bases, leaving 18 bases between them. This CDR3 spans 15 amino acids. CDR3 DNA sequence: TGCGCCAGCAGCTCATACTTGACTAGGGGGGATGAGCAGTTCTTC. Protein product: CASSSYLTRGDEQFF.

This clone appeared many times. V gene TRBV3-1 combines with J gene TRBJ1-3, with D possibly TRBD1 on 5 matching bases. Germline loops: CDR1 LGHDT, CDR2 YNNKEL (reference sequence). Between the trimmed V and J ends, which lost 8 bases and 8 bases, there was a span of 13 bases. This CDR3 has 12 residues. The CDR3 region is CASGGFTDTIYF. The CDR3 nucleotides are TGTGCCAGCGGGGGGTTTACGGACACCATATATTTT.

This clone was observed at least ten times. The chain links TRBV6-1 to TRBJ2-7; D is undetermined. This CDR3 contains 15 residues. Germline CDR1 is MNHNS and CDR2 is SASEGT. V lost 6 bases and J lost 0, with 15 bases in between. CDR3 loop: CASSPPADSSYEQYF. Here the CDR3 DNA reads TGTGCCAGCAGCCCCCCGGCAGACTCCTCCTACGAGCAGTACTTC.

The chain combines TRBV3-1 with TRBJ1-6, with D unclear. The CDR3 runs 13 residues. The V gene's germline CDR1 is LGHDT and CDR2 YNNKEL (reference sequence). Trimming removed 2 bases at V and 10 bases at J, with 9 bases between. CDR3: CASSQNPDSPLHF. The CDR3 DNA follows: TGTGCCAGCAGCCAAAACCCGGACTCACCCCTCCACTTT.

This clone was picked up many times. V is TRBV6-1 and J is TRBJ2-7, with 9 bases fitting TRBD1. The CDR3 contains 14 residues. J gave up 3 bases and V 5 bases, and 5 bases lay outside the gene matches. Germline values: CDR1 MNHNS, CDR2 SASEGT. CDR3 in amino acids: CASSSGTGLYEQYF. The DNA of the CDR3 is TGTGCCAGCAGTTCCGGGACAGGGCTCTACGAGCAGTACTTC.

This clone was counted ten times or more. The chain recombines TRBV24-1 with TRBJ2-1; 7 positions match TRBD1. The junction had 6 bases not matched to a gene; V was cut back by 3 bases and J by 5 bases. This CDR3 has 15 amino acids. The germline CDR1 and CDR2 sequences are KGHDR and SFDVKD. Here the CDR3 DNA reads TGTGCCACCAGTGATGGACCCGGGACAGACAATGAGCAGTTCTTC. Its protein product is CATSDGPGTDNEQFF.

This clone was detected many times. The chain combines TRBV7-9 with TRBJ2-7; 11 bases are a match to TRBD2. V was clipped by 5 bases and J by 4 bases; unmatched bases: 13. Germline V CDR1 and CDR2: SEHNR, FQNEAQ (reference sequence). The length of the CDR3 is 17 residues. Here the CDR3 reads CASSRYLPGTSGYEQYF. DNA for the CDR3: TGTGCCAGCAGCCGCTACCTCCCCGGGACTAGCGGATACGAGCAGTACTTC.

The chain recombines TRBV30 with TRBJ1-1; no clear D gene. V was cut by 4 bases and J by 1 base, with 16 bases left in between. Looked up from germline, CDR1 is GTSNPN and CDR2 is SVGIG (reference sequence). There are 15 residues in the CDR3. The CDR3 DNA reads as TGTGCCTGGACCGAATCCGGGCTCGAGAACACTGAAGCTTTCTTT. It yields the protein CAWTESGLENTEAFF.

J is TRBJ2-7 and V is TRBV9; TRBD1 matches at 9 bases. Germline values: CDR1 SGDLS, CDR2 YYNGEE. The CDR3 is 15 amino acids. V lost 0 bases and J lost 5; bases outside the gene matches: 6. The CDR3 DNA reads TGTGCCAGCAGCGTAGAAGGACAGGGGATCCACGAGCAGTACTTC. Amino acid sequence: CASSVEGQGIHEQYF. Variable domain in full (rest from reference TRBV9 and TRBJ2-7): DSGVTQTPKHLITATGQRVTLRCSPRSGDLSVYWYQQSLDQGLQFLIQYYNGEERAKGNILERFSAQQFPDLHSELNLSSLELGDSALYFCASSVEGQGIHEQYFGPGTRLTVT.

This clone was seen repeatedly, ten times or more. The genes are TRBV28 and TRBJ2-7; a weak D match, TRBD2 (5 bases). Germline loops: CDR1 MDHEN, CDR2 SYDVKM. The CDR3 contains 14 residues. Trimming left V 2 bases short and J 1 base short, with 9 bases between. The CDR3: CASSLLSGSYEQYF. The CDR3 DNA follows: TGTGCCAGCAGTTTACTCAGCGGATCCTACGAGCAGTACTTC.

Ten or more counts support this clone. The DNA for the CDR3 is TGTGCCAGCAGCTTTACCAGGCAGGGGGCTAGTGGAAACACCATATATTTT. Protein: CASSFTRQGASGNTIYF. The rearrangement uses TRBV13 and TRBJ1-3; 8 bases align to TRBD1. This CDR3 comprises 17 residues. Trimming took 3 bases from V and 3 from J; bases not matched to a gene: 10. Germline V gives CDR1 PRHDT, CDR2 FYEKMQ (reference sequence).

This clone occurred many times. One junction end disagrees with the germline gene, perhaps due to a read error. The J gene is TRBJ2-2, the V gene TRBV7-9; TRBD2 agrees at 13 bases. CDR3 size: 19 residues. The germline gives CDR1 SEHNR, CDR2 FQNEAQ (reference sequence). DNA for the CDR3: TGTGCCAGCACCTTAGGGACACTAGCGGGAGGGCAGAACACCGGGGAGCTGTTTTTT. Translating gives CASTLGTLAGGQNTGELFF.